This T cell receptor beta chain was identified during a study of blood T cells in healthy people across ages. For this clonotype: Its specificity is unknown.

Combining a sample-barcoded 5' primer with a J-beta primer mix, a second PCR ran for roughly 7 to 11 cycles. TCRdb reprocessed the 5' RACE reads via MiXCR and lists one record per CDR3 protein. Here the sample spans 1.5 million to 2 million distinct CDR3 sequences, about 31% being singletons. V lost 6 bases to trimming and J lost 7 bases, with 13 bases between them. Germline V lookup: CDR1 SNHLY, CDR2 FYNNEI. The CDR3 contains 13 residues. Findings and limits, study-wide: Samples with more naive T cells showed higher observed beta diversity. Donors of long life had a larger count of naive CD4+ cells and greater diversity than aged donors. Older individuals had lower TCR beta diversity per million T cells (the decline was roughly linear).

The TCR comes from a woman aged 25 to 39 in good health. The specimen was blood. This sequence joins TRBV2 and TRBJ2-1; D is ambiguous. In nucleotides, the CDR3 is TGTGCCAGCAGAGACCGCCTGGGTAATGAGCAGTTCTTC. Its translation: CASRDRLGNEQFF. Full variable domain (missing parts from reference TRBV2 and TRBJ2-1): EPEVTQTPSHQVTQMGQEVILRCVPISNHLYFYWYRQILGQKVEFLVSFYNNEISEKSEIFDDQFSVERPDGSNFTLKIRSTKLEDSAMYFCASRDRLGNEQFFGPGTRLTVL.